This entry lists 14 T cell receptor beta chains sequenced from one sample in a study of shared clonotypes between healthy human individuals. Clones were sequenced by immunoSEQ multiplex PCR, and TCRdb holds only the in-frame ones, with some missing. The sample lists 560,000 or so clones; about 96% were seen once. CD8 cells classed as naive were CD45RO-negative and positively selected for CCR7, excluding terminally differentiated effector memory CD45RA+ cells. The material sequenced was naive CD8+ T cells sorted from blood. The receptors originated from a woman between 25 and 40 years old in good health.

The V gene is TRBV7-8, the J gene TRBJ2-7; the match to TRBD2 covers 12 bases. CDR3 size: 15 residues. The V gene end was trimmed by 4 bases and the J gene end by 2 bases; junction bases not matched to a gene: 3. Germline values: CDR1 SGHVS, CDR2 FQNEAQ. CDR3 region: CASSWTSGATYEQYF. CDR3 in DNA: TGTGCCAGCAGCTGGACTAGCGGGGCGACCTACGAGCAGTACTTC.

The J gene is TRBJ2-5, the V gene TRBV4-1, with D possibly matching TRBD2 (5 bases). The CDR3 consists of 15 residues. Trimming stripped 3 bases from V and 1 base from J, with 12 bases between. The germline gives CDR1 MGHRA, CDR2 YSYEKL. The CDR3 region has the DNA TGCGCCAGCAGCCATTCGCCGGGGTTCCAAGAGACCCAGTACTTC. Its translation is CASSHSPGFQETQYF.

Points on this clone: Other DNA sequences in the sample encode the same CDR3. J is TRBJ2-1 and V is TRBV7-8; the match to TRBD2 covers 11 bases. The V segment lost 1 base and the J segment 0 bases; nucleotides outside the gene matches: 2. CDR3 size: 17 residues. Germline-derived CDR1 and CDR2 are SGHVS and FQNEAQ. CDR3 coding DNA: TGTGCCAGCAGCTTAGGACTAGCGGGGAGCTCCTACAATGAGCAGTTCTTC. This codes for CASSLGLAGSSYNEQFF.

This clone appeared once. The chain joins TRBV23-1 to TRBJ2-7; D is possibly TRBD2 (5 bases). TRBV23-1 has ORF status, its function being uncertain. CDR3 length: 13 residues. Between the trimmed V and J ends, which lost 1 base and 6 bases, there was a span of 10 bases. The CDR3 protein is CASSQCGYREQYF. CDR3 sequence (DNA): TGCGCCAGCAGTCAATGCGGGTATCGCGAGCAGTACTTC.

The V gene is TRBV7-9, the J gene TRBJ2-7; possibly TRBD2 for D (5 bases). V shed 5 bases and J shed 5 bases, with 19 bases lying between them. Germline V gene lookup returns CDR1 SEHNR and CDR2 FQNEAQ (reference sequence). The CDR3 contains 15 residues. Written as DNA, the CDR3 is TGTGCCAGCAGCCGACCCGCGGGCTTTATCCACGAGCAGTACTTC. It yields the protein CASSRPAGFIHEQYF.

The CDR3 here is CASSERAQGVSYEQYF. DNA for the CDR3: TGTGCCAGCAGTGAAAGGGCACAGGGGGTTTCCTACGAGCAGTACTTC. V usage is TRBV6-1 and J usage is TRBJ2-7; 8 bases are a match to TRBD1. The CDR3 is 16 residues long. The J segment lost 1 base and the V segment lost 2 bases, leaving 7 bases of the junction unmatched. Germline CDR1 MNHNS, CDR2 SASEGT.

The CDR3 nucleotides read TGTGCCACCAGCAGTAATCTCCCCGGGGAGCTGTTTTTT. Its protein is CATSSNLPGELFF. The rearrangement uses TRBV15 and TRBJ2-2; no firm D call. This CDR3 comprises 13 residues. CDR1 and CDR2 from the germline V gene are LNHNV and YYDKDF (reference sequence). The V end lost 3 bases, the J end lost 6 bases, and 8 bases lay between the germline ends. Based on the CDR3 plus reference TRBV15 and TRBJ2-2, the full variable domain is DAMVIQNPRYQVTQFGKPVTLSCSQTLNHNVMYWYQQKSSQAPKLLFHYYDKDFNNEADTPDNFQSRRPNTSFCFLDIRSPGLGDTAMYLCATSSNLPGELFFGEGSRLTVL.

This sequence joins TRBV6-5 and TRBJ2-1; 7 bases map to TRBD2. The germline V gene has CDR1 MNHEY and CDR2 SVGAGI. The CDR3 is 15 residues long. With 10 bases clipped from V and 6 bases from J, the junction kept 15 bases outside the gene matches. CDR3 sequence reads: CAIRREGVGGNEQFF. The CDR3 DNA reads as TGTGCCATCCGTAGGGAGGGCGTCGGCGGCAATGAGCAGTTCTTC.

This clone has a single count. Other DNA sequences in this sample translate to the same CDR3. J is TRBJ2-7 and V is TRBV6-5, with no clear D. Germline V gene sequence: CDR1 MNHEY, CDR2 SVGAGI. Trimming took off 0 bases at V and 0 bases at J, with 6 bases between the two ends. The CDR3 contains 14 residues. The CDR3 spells CASSYSGSSYEQYF. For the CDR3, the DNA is TGTGCCAGCAGTTACTCCGGTAGCTCCTACGAGCAGTACTTC.

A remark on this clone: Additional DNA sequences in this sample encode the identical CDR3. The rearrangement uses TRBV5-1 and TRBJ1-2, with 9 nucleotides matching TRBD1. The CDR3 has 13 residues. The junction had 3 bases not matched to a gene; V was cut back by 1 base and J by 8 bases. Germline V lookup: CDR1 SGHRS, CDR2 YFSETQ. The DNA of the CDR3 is TGCGCCAGCAGCTTGTGGACAGGGGACGGCTACACCTTC. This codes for CASSLWTGDGYTF.

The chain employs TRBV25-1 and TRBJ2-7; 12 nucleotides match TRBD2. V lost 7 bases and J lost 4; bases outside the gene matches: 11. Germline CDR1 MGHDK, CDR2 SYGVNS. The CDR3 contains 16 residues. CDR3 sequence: CASIPGTTSGRYEQYF. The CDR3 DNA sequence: TGTGCCAGCATTCCAGGCACAACTAGCGGGAGGTACGAGCAGTACTTC.

The DNA for the CDR3 is TGTGCCATCAGTGATAGGTCTATCCCCGCACAAGAGACCCAGTACTTC. Translated: CAISDRSIPAQETQYF. The chain employs TRBV10-3 and TRBJ2-5, with D unclear. Per germline, CDR1 ENHRY and CDR2 SYGVKD. This CDR3 comprises 16 residues. Trimming took 3 bases from V and 2 from J, leaving 16 bases between them.

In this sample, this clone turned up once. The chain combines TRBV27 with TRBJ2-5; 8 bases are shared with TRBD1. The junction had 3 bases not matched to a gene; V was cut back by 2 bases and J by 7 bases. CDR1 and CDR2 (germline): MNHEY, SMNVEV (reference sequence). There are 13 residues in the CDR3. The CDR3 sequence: CASSLAGTGTQYF. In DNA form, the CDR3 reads TGTGCCAGCAGTTTAGCGGGGACAGGGACCCAGTACTTC.

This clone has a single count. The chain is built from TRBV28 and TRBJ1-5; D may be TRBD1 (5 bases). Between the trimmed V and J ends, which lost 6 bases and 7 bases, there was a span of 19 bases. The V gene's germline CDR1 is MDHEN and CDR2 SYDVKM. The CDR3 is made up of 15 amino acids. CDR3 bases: TGTGCCAGCAGGGTAACAGGACTTCGGGGGCAGCCCCAGCATTTT. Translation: CASRVTGLRGQPQHF.